This TCR beta chain was captured by sequencing in a study of blood T cell repertoires in COVID-19. The wider study: Acute and convalescent COVID-19 samples came from the United States, Italy and Spain. T cells, B-cell-depleted T cells, or PBMCs provided the cDNA or gDNA that served as material.

The germline V gene encodes CDR1 SEHNR and CDR2 FQNEAQ (reference sequence). CDR3 length: 15 residues. The V and J ends lost 2 bases and 5 bases respectively, with 12 bases between them. This table comes from immunoSEQ multiplex PCR, and its TCRdb copy is limited to in-frame clones, with some not included. Among nearly 350,000 clones listed, around 82% were seen once. The sequence was collected from a man aged 30 to 45 with active or convalescent COVID-19. V usage is TRBV7-9 and J usage is TRBJ2-2; D is perhaps TRBD1 (6 bases). Input material: peripheral blood. In nucleotides, the CDR3 is TGTGCCAGCAGCTTACAATCACAGGGTACCGGGGAGCTGTTTTTT. Amino acid sequence: CASSLQSQGTGELFF.